This T cell receptor (beta chain) appears in the sequencing data of a study of blood T cell repertoires in COVID-19. For the study at large: The samples span acute and convalescent COVID-19 from the United States, Italy and Spain. Nucleic acid was either cDNA or gDNA, and it came from T cells, B-cell-depleted T cells, or PBMCs.

V was pared by 4 bases and J by 11 bases, with 4 bases of the junction left unmatched. The CDR3 consists of 11 residues. As handled by the study authors: Amplification with reference gene primers provided the estimates of nucleated cell counts. Some clones are missing from TCRdb's copy, which holds only in-frame ones; the method was immunoSEQ multiplex PCR. The D gene and trimming were derived from the DNA, and the V and J assignments and clone size from that table. The sample records 90,000 to 100,000 clones, 70% to 90% being singletons. V usage is TRBV12-3 or TRBV12-4 and J usage is TRBJ1-1; 7 nucleotides agree with TRBD1. This TCR was recovered from a man aged 60-69 years with acute or convalescent COVID-19. The material sequenced was peripheral blood. The CDR3: CASSSDRRAFF. DNA of the CDR3: TGTGCCAGCAGTTCGGACAGGAGGGCTTTCTTT.